The T cell receptor beta chain under discussion was sequenced for a study of spatial heterogeneity in lung cancer. Within the sample, this clonotype is medium-sized. Time point described: sample taken at primary tumor resection. Unsorted samples of tumor, nontumor lung or frozen PBMC had their whole RNA sequenced. Donors were approximately 70 untreated early-stage non-small cell lung cancer patients. Trimming took 6 bases from V and 4 from J, leaving 10 bases between them. CDR1 and CDR2 (germline): SQVTM, ANQGSEA. The CDR3 spans 12 residues. Every TCR cDNA molecule carried a tag that served as a unique molecular identifier. TCRdb reanalysed the 5' RACE reads using MiXCR and keeps one entry per CDR3 protein. The sample carries about 21,000 distinct CDR3 sequences, 3.5% to 5% recorded once.

This sequence originates from a male donor with early-stage non-small cell lung cancer. The source was PBMCs, collected at surgery. This chain joins TRBV29-1 and TRBJ2-1, with D uncertain. CDR3 in DNA: TGCAGCGTCGATACAGATTACAATGAGCAGTTCTTC. This codes for CSVDTDYNEQFF.